This TCR beta chain derives from a study of OX40 agonist ivuxolimab in advanced cancers. The repertoire was sequenced with immunoSEQ multiplex PCR; TCRdb's copy has only in-frame clones and lacks some. Among over 25,000 clones listed, approximately 80% were seen once. The CDR3 sequence is 12 residues long. The germline CDR1 and CDR2 sequences are MNHEY and SVGAGI. Trimming took off 5 bases at V and 3 bases at J, with 8 bases between the two ends. The sequence was collected from an adult with an advanced solid tumor such as melanoma, head and neck, liver or kidney cancer. The sample consisted of CD4+ or CD8+ T cells sorted from blood, taken in a trial of the OX40 agonist ivuxolimab. This rearrangement joins TRBV6-5 to TRBJ2-7, with D hard to call. The CDR3 sequence is CASSRPFYEQYF. CDR3 nucleotides: TGTGCCAGCAGTCGGCCGTTCTACGAGCAGTACTTC.